This record covers a single T cell receptor beta chain. Using immunoSEQ multiplex PCR, the repertoire was profiled, and TCRdb retains in-frame clones only, with some absent. Seen here are hundreds of thousands of clones, around 83% observed once, and the top ten hold about 0.93%. This specimen belongs to a study of blood T cell repertoires in COVID-19. Study information: There were acute and convalescent COVID-19 samples, and they came from the United States, Italy and Spain. PBMCs, B-cell-depleted T cells, or T cells provided the cDNA or gDNA that made up the material.

Germline V gives CDR1 SGHRS, CDR2 YFSETQ. V lost 2 bases and J lost 5, with 10 bases in between. The CDR3 is made up of 13 amino acids. The sequenced sample consisted of peripheral blood. This receptor was identified in a man in his forties or fifties with acute or convalescent COVID-19. This chain links TRBV5-1 with TRBJ2-5; possibly TRBD1 for D (6 bases). The CDR3 DNA is TGCGCCAGCAGCTTTAGGCAGGGGGAGACCCAGTACTTC. It yields the protein CASSFRQGETQYF. Complete variable domain (other parts from reference TRBV5-1 and TRBJ2-5): KAGVTQTPRYLIKTRGQQVTLSCSPISGHRSVSWYQQTPGQGLQFLFEYFSETQRNKGNFPGRFSGRQFSNSRSEMNVSTLELGDSALYLCASSFRQGETQYFGPGTRLLVL.